This T cell receptor beta chain was recovered during a study of tumor-infiltrating lymphocytes in primary liver carcinoma. Study at large: Aged between 30 and 69 years, the patients were men and women. There were roughly 3.5 to 7.13 million productive TCRbeta reads per sample, a yield similar across tissue types.

The study co-extracted DNA and RNA from 20-30 mg of unsorted bulk tissue. Samples came from superior, inferior, lateral poles and tumor centre. In its sample, this clonotype was seen once. What it binds is unknown. No conserved phenylalanine or tryptophan is present at the end of the CDR3, so a read error is the likely explanation. V dropped 11 bases and J dropped 7; count of bases not matched to a gene: 14. The CDR3 has 16 amino acids. CDR1 and CDR2 (germline): LGHNA, YSLEER. A constant-region primer primed TCR beta cDNA synthesis from 400 to 550 ng of total RNA. The TCR beta library was amplified through three nested multiplex PCR rounds in a modified ARM-PCR procedure. Both of the initial two PCR rounds ran for around 9 cycles and employed TRBV1-TRBV30 forward primers alongside a C-beta reverse primer. In TCRdb, the multiplex PCR reads were re-called with MiXCR into one record per CDR3 protein. Of tens of thousands of distinct CDR3 sequences detected, 70% to 85% appear once; the ten largest clones hold roughly 15%.

Findings of the study overall: Tumor top-250-clone fraction significantly exceeded that of blood (p = 0.039).

Sequencing was performed on liver tumor tissue from sampling region 4. Subset denoted: tumor region T4, right-lateral pole. The receptor's source is a man aged 35 to 55 with primary liver carcinoma and hepatitis B virus infection. This chain connects TRBV4-3 to TRBJ1-6, with 10 bases matching TRBD1. DNA of the CDR3: TGCGCCGGCAACTCCTGGGACAGGGGAAGGAATTCACCCCTCCACCTT. Protein product: CAGNSWDRGRNSPLHL.